The subject of this entry is one T cell receptor (beta chain). The antigen remains unidentified. The donors were adults (healthy and HIV-negative) with no recent acute infections or vaccinations. The data stem from a study of shared clonotypes between healthy human individuals. Germline lookup yields CDR1 SGHRS and CDR2 YFSETQ. V lost 4 bases, J lost 4 bases, and 14 bases lay in between. This CDR3 spans 14 amino acids. Every subset's genomic DNA went evenly onto several immunoSEQ plates. Clones were sequenced by immunoSEQ multiplex PCR, and TCRdb holds only the in-frame ones, with some missing. Among about 450,000 clones, around 79% were seen once, and the ten largest hold 13%. General study findings and limits: An anticipated effect of sequencing depth on clonotype sharing among donors was recognized. It was only blood that was sampled, and tissue repertoires likely differ.

The sequence came from a woman aged 40 to 55 in good health. Some clones in this sample may be carry-over from other donors' samples. The chain uses TRBV5-1 and TRBJ2-5, with D maybe TRBD2 (5 bases). Specimen: PBMCs. The CDR3 DNA sequence: TGCGCCAGCAGCACCAACGCGGGTGGAGAGACCCAGTACTTC. This gives the protein CASSTNAGGETQYF.